This paragraph reports one T cell receptor beta chain. These data originate in a study of blood T cell repertoires in COVID-19. The CDR3 has 14 residues. The V end lost 8 bases, the J end lost 0 bases, and 11 bases lay between the germline ends. Germline V gene data show CDR1 as MNHEY and CDR2 as SMNVEV (reference sequence). Profiled with immunoSEQ multiplex PCR; TCRdb holds only in-frame clones, not every one. The sample has 85,000 to 100,000 clones, about 71% seen once. The sequence was obtained from a woman aged 55-75 years in a cohort sampled during active or convalescent COVID-19. The chain carries TRBV27 and TRBJ2-1; possibly TRBD2 for D (6 bases). The material sequenced was peripheral blood. The CDR3 DNA sequence: TGTGCCAGCCAAGGAGGGAGCTCCTACAATGAGCAGTTCTTC. It codes for CASQGGSSYNEQFF.